One and the same sample provided the 10 T cell receptor beta chains below, sequenced in a study of T cells in Graves' hyperthyroidism and ophthalmopathy (dated by TCRdb to the late 2010s). Receptor libraries were prepared by multiplex PCR. TCRdb lists the instrument as Illumina HiSeq 2000. The TCR beta CDR3 regions were amplified from the RNA transcripts. The first round of RT-PCR for the TCR CDR3 was performed with the HTBI primer set and the Qiagen OneStep RT-PCR kit. In TCRdb, the public reads were trimmed at Q25 with fastp and aligned with MiXCR, with productive beta chains retained. CDR3 protein sequences are deduplicated, and each keeps its most common genes and DNA. Within this sample are a few hundred thousand distinct CDR3 sequences, with around 17% of them counted one time only. Of the sample, 35% to 50% falls within the top ten clones. The sample was blood. The receptors come from a man aged 40-55 years with Graves' hyperthyroidism.

This clonotype was observed many times. CDR3 coding DNA: TGTGCCAGCAGTACGACAGGGGATGAGGAAAAACTGTTTTTT. Its translation: CASSTTGDEEKLFF. The chain links TRBV28 to TRBJ1-4; 8 bases agree with TRBD1. The V gene's germline CDR1 is MDHEN and CDR2 SYDVKM. V gave up 5 bases and J gave up 8 bases; unmatched junction bases: 7. The CDR3 extends over 14 amino acids.

The chain is built from TRBV14 and TRBJ2-5, with D possibly being TRBD1 (6 bases). From germline, CDR1 is SGHDN and CDR2 FVKESK. The V and J ends lost 0 bases and 7 bases respectively, with 15 bases between them. CDR3 length: 15 amino acids. The CDR3 loop reads CASSQDITGRGTQYF. CDR3 coding DNA: TGTGCCAGCAGCCAAGATATTACAGGGCGTGGGACCCAGTACTTC.

The chain has TRBV20-1 and TRBJ2-4; weak D call: TRBD1 (6 bases). CDR1 and CDR2 from the germline V gene are DFQATT and SNEGSKA (reference sequence). There are 14 residues in the CDR3. V was cut by 0 bases and J by 2 bases, with 8 bases left in between. The CDR3 region has the DNA TGCAGTGCTAGAGAAGGGGGACCCAAAAACATTCAGTACTTC. Encoded protein: CSAREGGPKNIQYF.

The chain links TRBV5-6 to TRBJ1-1, with 7 bases aligning to TRBD1. This CDR3 region has 12 residues. Trimming removed 3 bases from V and 6 bases from J; junction bases left unmatched: 2. CDR1 and CDR2 (germline): SGHDT, YYEEEE. CDR3 sequence reads: CASSYDRAEAFF. The CDR3 nucleotides are TGTGCCAGCAGCTACGACAGGGCTGAAGCTTTCTTT.

This chain uses TRBV3-1 with TRBJ1-2; weak D call: TRBD1 (5 bases). Germline-derived CDR1 and CDR2 are LGHDT and YNNKEL (reference sequence). The CDR3 is 15 residues long. Between the trimmed V and J ends, which lost 0 bases and 4 bases, there was a span of 12 bases. The CDR3 protein is CASSQDSPRGYGYTF. CDR3 coding DNA: TGTGCCAGCAGCCAAGATTCGCCAAGGGGCTATGGCTACACCTTC. The whole variable domain, remainder taken from reference TRBV3-1 and TRBJ1-2, is DTAVSQTPKYLVTQMGNDKSIKCEQNLGHDTMYWYKQDSKKFLKIMFSYNNKELIINETVPNRFSPKSPDKAHLNLHINSLELGDSAVYFCASSQDSPRGYGYTFGSGTRLTVV.

The chain links TRBV2 to TRBJ2-7; 9 positions match TRBD1. Trimming cost V 8 bases and J 3 bases; bases outside gene matches: 8. The V gene's germline CDR1 is SNHLY and CDR2 FYNNEI. CDR3 length equals 14 residues. The CDR3 nucleotides read TGTGCCAGCTATCCGGGACAGGGTAACTACGAGCAGTACTTC. Translation: CASYPGQGNYEQYF.

About this clonotype: Its ends do not fully match the called genes, so a read error is possible. This rearrangement joins TRBV20-1 to TRBJ1-4; the D gene is possibly TRBD1 (5 bases). The CDR3 contains 14 residues. The germline gives CDR1 DFQATT, CDR2 SNEGSKA (reference sequence). The CDR3 DNA reads TGCAGTTCTAGAGCAAACAGGATGAATGAAAAACTGTTTTTT. It encodes CSSRANRMNEKLFF.

The table lists this clonotype with many counts. The J gene is TRBJ2-1, the V gene TRBV11-2; perhaps TRBD2 as D (6 bases). V lost 4 bases, J lost 8 bases, and 9 bases lay in between. CDR1 SGHAT and CDR2 FQNNGV come from the germline V gene. The CDR3 is 12 amino acids. CDR3 nucleotide sequence: TGTGCCAGCAGCTCGGGCGGGGATGAGCAGTTCTTC. It translates to CASSSGGDEQFF.

The gene calls are TRBV29-1 and TRBJ2-7; TRBD2 matches at 11 bases. Losses at the gene ends were 7 bases for V and 5 bases for J; bases not matched to a gene: 10. Looked up from germline, CDR1 is SQVTM and CDR2 is ANQGSEA. The CDR3 has 14 residues. Here the CDR3 reads CSARFSGRADEQYF. The CDR3 nucleotides are TGCAGCGCCCGATTTAGCGGGAGGGCCGACGAGCAGTACTTC.

This clonotype was seen repeatedly, ten times or more. The rearrangement links TRBV4-3 to TRBJ2-2; D gene unclear. Germline V gene data show CDR1 as LGHNA and CDR2 as YSLEER. V lost 0 bases to trimming and J lost 0 bases, with 2 bases between them. The CDR3 is 14 amino acids. The CDR3 protein is CASSQDPNTGELFF. DNA for the CDR3: TGCGCCAGCAGCCAAGACCCGAACACCGGGGAGCTGTTTTTT.